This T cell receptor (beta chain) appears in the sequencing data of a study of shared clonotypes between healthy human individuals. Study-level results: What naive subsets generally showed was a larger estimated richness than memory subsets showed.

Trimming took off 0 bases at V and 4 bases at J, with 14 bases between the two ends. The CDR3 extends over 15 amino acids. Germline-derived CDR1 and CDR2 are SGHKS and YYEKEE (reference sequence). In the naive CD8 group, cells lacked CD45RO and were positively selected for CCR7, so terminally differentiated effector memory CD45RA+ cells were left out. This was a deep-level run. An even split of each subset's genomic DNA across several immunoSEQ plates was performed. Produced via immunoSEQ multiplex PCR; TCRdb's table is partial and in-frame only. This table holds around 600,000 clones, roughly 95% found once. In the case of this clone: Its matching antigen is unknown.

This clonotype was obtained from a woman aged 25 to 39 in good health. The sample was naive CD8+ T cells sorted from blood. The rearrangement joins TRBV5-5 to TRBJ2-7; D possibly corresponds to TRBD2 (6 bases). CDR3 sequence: CASSLAREFGYEQYF. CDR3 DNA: TGTGCCAGCAGCTTGGCCCGGGAGTTTGGATACGAGCAGTACTTC.